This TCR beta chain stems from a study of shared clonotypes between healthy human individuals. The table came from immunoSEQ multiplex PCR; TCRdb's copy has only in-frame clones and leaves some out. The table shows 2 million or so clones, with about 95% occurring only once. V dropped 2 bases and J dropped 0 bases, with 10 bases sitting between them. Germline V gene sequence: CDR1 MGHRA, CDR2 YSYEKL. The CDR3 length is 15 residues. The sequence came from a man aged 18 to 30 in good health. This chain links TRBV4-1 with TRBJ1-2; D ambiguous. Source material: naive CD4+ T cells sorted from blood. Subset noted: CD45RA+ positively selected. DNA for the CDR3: TGCGCCAGCAGCCAACCGGCAGCGTCTAACTATGGCTACACCTTC. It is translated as CASSQPAASNYGYTF.